Reported below is one TCR beta chain. This record comes from a study of OX40 agonist ivuxolimab in advanced cancers. Study at large: Ivuxolimab is an agonistic anti-OX40 (CD134) antibody, and patients were treated with it.

Germline loops: CDR1 SGHTA, CDR2 FQGTGA. V lost 4 bases and J lost 5; bases outside the gene matches: 5. The CDR3 totals 15 residues. TCRdb keeps only in-frame clones here, not all; method: immunoSEQ multiplex PCR. Of about 73,000 clones in the sample, around 90% were seen once. The chain links TRBV7-3 to TRBJ2-2, with 9 bases identical to TRBD1. Sequencing used CD4+ or CD8+ T cells sorted from blood, obtained in a trial of the OX40 agonist ivuxolimab. The sequence was obtained from an adult with an advanced solid tumor such as melanoma, head and neck, liver or kidney cancer. The CDR3 DNA follows: TGTGCCAGCAGCTACAGGACAGGGGCAACCGGGGAGCTGTTTTTT. Translated: CASSYRTGATGELFF.